The present entry profiles one T cell receptor (beta chain) with its context. Here immunoSEQ multiplex PCR was the method, and the copy in TCRdb shows in-frame clones only, minus some. The sample records 100,000 to 150,000 clones, roughly 80% being singletons. The sample is drawn from a study of blood T cell repertoires in COVID-19. Trimming pared 2 bases from V and 6 bases from J, leaving 17 bases between. Germline-derived CDR1 and CDR2 are KGHSH and LQKENI. There are 15 residues in the CDR3. The sample was PBMCs or T cells enriched from blood (not recorded which). The genes are TRBV18 and TRBJ2-7; D may be TRBD1 (5 bases). The sequence came from a man between 35 and 55 years old with acute COVID-19. CDR3 nucleotide sequence: TGTGCCAGCTCACCAAGACTGGAACATAGGGGCGAGCAGTACTTC. Amino acid sequence: CASSPRLEHRGEQYF.